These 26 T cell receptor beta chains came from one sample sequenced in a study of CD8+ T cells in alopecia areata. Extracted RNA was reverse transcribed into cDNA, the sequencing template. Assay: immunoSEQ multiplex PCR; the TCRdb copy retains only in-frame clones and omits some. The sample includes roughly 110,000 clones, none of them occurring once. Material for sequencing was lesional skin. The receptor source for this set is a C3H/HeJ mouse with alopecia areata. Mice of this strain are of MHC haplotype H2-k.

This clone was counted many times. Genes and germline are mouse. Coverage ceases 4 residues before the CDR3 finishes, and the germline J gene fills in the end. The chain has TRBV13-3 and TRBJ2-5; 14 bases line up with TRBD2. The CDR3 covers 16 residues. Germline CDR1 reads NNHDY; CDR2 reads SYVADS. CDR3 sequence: CASSGPGLGGRDTQYF. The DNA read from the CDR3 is TGTGCCAGCAGTGGTCCGGGACTGGGGGGGCGCGAC. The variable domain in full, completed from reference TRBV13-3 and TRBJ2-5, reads EAAVTQSPRSKVAVTGGKVTLSCHQTNNHDYMYWYRQDTGHGLRLIHYSYVADSTEKGDIPDGYKASRPSQENFSLILELASLSQTAVYFCASSGPGLGGRDTQYFGPGTRLLVL.

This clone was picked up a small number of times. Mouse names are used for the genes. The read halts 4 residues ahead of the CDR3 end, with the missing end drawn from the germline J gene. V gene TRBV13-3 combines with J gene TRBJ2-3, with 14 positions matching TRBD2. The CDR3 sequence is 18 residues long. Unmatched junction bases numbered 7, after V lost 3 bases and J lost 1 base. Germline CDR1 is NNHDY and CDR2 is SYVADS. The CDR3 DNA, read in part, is TGTGCCAGCAGTGGGAGCCGGGACTGGGGGGGCCGTGCAGAA. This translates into CASSGSRDWGGRAE. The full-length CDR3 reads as CASSGSRDWGGRAETLYF.

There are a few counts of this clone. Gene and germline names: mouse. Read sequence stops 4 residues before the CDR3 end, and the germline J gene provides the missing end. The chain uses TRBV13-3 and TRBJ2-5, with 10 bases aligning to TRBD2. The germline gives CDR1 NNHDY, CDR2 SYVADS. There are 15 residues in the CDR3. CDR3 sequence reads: CASSEARTGGDTQYF. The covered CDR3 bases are TGTGCCAGCAGTGAGGCCCGGACTGGGGGAGAC.

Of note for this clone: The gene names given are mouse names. The CDR3 DNA, read in part, is TGTGCCAGCAGTCCTACAGGGGGCGCGAGGAAC. Protein sequence: CASSPTGGARN. The full CDR3 protein reads CASSPTGGARNTLYF. The rearrangement joins TRBV19 to TRBJ2-4; the match to TRBD1 covers 9 bases. The missing CDR3 end, 4 residues past where the read stops, is filled in from the germline J gene. CDR3 length: 15 amino acids. CDR1 and CDR2 from the germline V gene are FNHDT and SITEND (reference sequence).

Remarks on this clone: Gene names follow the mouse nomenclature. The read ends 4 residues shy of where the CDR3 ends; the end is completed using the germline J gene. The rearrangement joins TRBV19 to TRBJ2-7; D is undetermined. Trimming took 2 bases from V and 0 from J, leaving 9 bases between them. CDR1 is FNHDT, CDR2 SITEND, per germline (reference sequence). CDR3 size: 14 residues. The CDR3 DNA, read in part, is TGTGCCAGCAGTATCCCTGACATCTCCTAT. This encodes CASSIPDISY. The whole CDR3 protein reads CASSIPDISYEQYF.

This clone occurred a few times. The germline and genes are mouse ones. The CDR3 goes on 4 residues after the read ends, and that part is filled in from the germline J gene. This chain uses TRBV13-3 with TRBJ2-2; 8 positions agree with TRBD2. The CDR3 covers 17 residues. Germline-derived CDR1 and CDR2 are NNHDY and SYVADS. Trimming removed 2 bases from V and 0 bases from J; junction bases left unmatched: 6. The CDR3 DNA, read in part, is TGTGCCAGCAGTGAGGCAGACTGGGGAGCAAACACCGGG. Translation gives CASSEADWGANTG. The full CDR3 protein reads CASSEADWGANTGQLYF.

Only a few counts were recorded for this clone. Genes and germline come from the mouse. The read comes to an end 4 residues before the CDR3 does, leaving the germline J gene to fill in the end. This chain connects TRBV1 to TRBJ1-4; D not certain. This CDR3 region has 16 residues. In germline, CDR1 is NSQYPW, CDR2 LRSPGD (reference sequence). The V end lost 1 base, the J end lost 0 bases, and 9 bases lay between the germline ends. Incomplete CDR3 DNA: TGCACCTGCAGTGCAGCGACAATTATTTCCAACGAA. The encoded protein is CTCSAATIISNE. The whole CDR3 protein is CTCSAATIISNERLFF.

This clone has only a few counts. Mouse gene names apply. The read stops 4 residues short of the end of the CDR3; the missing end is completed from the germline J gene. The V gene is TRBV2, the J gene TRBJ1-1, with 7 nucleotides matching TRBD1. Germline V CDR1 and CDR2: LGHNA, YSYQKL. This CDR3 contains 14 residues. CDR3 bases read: TGTGCCAGCAGCCAAGGGGACAGAGGGGAA. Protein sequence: CASSQGDRGE. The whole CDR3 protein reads CASSQGDRGEEVFF.

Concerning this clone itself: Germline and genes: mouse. Here the CDR3 reads CASSSDWSYEQYF. The DNA read from the CDR3 is TGTGCCAGCAGCTCGGACTGGTCCTAT. V and J are TRBV19 and TRBJ2-7; TRBD2 matches at 7 bases. The read comes to an end 4 residues before the CDR3 does, leaving the germline J gene to fill in the end. CDR3 length equals 13 residues. From germline, CDR1 is FNHDT and CDR2 SITEND (reference sequence). The V segment lost 5 bases and the J segment 1 base; nucleotides outside the gene matches: 3. The whole variable domain, filled in from reference TRBV19 and TRBJ2-7, reads GGIITQTPKFLIGQEGQKLTLKCQQNFNHDTMYWYRQDSGKGLRLIYYSITENDLQKGDLSEGYDASREKKSSFSLTVTSAQKNEMAVFLCASSSDWSYEQYFGPGTRLTVL.

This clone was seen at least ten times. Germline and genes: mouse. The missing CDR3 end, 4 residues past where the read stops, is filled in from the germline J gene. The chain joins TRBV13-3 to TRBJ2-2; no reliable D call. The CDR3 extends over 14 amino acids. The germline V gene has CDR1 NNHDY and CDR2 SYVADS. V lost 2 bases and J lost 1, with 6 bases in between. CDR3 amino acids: CASSDRINTGQLYF. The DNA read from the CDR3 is TGTGCCAGCAGTGACAGAATAAACACCGGG.

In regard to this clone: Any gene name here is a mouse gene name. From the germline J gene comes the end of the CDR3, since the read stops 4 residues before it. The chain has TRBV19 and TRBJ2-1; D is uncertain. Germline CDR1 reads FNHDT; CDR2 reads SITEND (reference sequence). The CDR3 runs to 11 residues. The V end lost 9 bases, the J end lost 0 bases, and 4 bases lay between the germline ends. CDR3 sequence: CATGNYAEQFF. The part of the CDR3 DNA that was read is TGTGCCACAGGTAACTATGCT.

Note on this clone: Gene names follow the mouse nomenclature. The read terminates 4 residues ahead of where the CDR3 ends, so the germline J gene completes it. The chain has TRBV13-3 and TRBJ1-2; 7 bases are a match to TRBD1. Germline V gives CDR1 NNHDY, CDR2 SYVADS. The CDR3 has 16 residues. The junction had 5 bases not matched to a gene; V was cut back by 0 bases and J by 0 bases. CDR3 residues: CASSDAWQGANSDYTF. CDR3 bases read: TGTGCCAGCAGTGATGCGTGGCAGGGGGCAAACTCC.

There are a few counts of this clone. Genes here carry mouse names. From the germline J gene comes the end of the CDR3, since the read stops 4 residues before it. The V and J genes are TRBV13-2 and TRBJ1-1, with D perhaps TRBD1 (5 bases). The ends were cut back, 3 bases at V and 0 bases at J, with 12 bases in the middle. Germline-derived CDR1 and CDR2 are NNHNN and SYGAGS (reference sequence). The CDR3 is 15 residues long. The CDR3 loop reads CASGARTSANTEVFF. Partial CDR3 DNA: TGTGCCAGCGGTGCCAGGACATCTGCAAACACA.

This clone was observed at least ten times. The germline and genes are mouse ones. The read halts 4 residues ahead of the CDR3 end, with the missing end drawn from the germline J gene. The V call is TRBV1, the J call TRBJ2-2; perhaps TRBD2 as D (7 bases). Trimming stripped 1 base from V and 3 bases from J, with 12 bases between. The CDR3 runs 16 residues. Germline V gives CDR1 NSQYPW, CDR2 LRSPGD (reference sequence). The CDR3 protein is CTCSAGGARDTGQLYF. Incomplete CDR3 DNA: TGCACCTGCAGTGCAGGGGGGGCGCGAGACACCGGG.

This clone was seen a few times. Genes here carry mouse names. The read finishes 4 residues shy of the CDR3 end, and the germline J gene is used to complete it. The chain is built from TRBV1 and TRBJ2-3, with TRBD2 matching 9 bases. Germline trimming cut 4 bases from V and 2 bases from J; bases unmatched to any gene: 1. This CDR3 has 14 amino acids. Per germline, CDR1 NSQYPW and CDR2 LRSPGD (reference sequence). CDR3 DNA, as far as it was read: TGCACCTGCAGTGGACTGGGGGTTGCAGAA. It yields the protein CTCSGLGVAE. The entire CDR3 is CTCSGLGVAETLYF.

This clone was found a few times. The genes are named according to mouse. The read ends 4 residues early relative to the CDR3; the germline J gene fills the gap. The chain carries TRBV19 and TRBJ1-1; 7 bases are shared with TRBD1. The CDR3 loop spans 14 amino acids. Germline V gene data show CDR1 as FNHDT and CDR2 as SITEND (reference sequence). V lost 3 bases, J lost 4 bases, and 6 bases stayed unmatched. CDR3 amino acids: CASSTRQGGTEVFF. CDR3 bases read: TGTGCCAGCAGTACCAGACAGGGAGGCACA.

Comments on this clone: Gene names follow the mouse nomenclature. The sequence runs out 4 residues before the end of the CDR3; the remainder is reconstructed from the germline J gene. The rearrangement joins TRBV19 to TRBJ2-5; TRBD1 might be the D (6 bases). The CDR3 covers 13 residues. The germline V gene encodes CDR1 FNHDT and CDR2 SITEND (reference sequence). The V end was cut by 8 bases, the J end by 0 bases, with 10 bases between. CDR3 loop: CASTGTNQDTQYF. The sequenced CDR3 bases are TGTGCCAGTACCGGGACAAACCAAGAC.

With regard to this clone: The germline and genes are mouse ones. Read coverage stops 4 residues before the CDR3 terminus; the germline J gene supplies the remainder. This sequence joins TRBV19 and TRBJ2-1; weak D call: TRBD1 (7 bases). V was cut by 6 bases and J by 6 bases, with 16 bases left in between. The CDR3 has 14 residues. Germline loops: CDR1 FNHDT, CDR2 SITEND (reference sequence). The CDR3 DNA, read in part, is TGTGCCAGCACTCCTGAGGGGGCGCTTGCT. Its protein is CASTPEGALA. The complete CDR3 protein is CASTPEGALAEQFF.

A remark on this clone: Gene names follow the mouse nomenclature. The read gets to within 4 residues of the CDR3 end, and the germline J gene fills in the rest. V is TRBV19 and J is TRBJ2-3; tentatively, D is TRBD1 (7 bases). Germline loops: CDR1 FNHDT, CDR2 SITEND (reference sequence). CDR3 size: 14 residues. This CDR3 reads CASSIARGEETLYF. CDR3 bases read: TGTGCCAGCAGTATCGCCAGGGGGGAAGAA.

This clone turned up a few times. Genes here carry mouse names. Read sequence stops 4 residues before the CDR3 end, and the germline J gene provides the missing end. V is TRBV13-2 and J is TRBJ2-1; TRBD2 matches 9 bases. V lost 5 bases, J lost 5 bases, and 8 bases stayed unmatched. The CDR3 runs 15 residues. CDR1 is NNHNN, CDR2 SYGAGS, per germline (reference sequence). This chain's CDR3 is CASGHLGGSDAEQFF. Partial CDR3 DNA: TGTGCCAGCGGGCACCTGGGGGGGAGCGATGCT.

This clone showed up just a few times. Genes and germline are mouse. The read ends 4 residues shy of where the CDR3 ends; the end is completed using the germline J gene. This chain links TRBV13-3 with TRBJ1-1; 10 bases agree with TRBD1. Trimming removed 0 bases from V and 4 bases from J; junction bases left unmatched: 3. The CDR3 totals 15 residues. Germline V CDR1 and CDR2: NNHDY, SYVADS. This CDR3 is CASSDGDRGATEVFF. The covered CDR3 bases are TGTGCCAGCAGTGATGGGGACAGGGGAGCCACA.

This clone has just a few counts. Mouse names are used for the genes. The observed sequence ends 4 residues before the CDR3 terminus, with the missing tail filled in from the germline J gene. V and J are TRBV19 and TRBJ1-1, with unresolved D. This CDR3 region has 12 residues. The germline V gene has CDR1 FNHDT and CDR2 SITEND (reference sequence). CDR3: CASSIARSEVFF. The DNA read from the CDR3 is TGTGCCAGCAGTATAGCCAGATCA.

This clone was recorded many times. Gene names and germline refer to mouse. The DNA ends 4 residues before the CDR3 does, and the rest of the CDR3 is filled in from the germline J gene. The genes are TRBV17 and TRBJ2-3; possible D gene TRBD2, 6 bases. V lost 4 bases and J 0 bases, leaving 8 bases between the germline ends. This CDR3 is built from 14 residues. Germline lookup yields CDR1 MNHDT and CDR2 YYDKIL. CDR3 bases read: TGTGCTAGCAGTACTGGGACTAGTGCAGAA. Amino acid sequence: CASSTGTSAE. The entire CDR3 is CASSTGTSAETLYF.

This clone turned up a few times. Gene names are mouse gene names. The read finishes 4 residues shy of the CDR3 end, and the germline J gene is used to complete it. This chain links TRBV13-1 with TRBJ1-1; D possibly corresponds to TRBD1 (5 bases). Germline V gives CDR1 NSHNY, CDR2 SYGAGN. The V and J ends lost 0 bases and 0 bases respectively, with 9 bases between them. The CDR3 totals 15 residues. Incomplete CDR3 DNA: TGTGCCAGCAGTGATGCAAAGACAGCAAACACA. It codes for CASSDAKTANT. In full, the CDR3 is CASSDAKTANTEVFF.

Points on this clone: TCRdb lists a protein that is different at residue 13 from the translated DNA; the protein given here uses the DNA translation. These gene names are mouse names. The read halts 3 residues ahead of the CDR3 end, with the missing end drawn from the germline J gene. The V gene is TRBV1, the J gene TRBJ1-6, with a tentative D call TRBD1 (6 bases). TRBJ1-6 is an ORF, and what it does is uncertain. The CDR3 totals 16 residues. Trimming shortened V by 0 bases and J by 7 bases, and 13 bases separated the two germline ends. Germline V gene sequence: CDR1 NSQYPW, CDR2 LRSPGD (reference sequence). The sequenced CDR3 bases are TGCACCTGCAGTGCAGATGAGGGGGGGGGAAATTCGCCC. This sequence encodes CTCSADEGGGNSP. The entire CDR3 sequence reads CTCSADEGGGNSPLYF.

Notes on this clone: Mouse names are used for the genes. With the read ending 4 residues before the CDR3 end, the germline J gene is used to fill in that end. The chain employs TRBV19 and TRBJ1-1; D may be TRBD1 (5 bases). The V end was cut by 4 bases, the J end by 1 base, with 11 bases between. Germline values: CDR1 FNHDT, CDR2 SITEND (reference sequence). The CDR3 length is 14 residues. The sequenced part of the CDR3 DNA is TGTGCCAGCAGTCCCCGGGGGGAAAACACA. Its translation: CASSPRGENT. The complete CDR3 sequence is CASSPRGENTEVFF.